Included here is one TCR beta chain sequence, with context. Antigen unknown. CDR1 and CDR2 from the germline V gene are SGHTA and FQGNSA. This CDR3 is built from 17 residues. Between the trimmed V and J ends, which lost 2 bases and 6 bases, there was a span of 19 bases. Primers: 60 Vbeta forward and 13 Jbeta reverse. Clones were sequenced by immunoSEQ multiplex PCR, and TCRdb holds only the in-frame ones, with some missing. The profile shows 210,000 or so clones, more than 70% of them singletons. The data derive from a study of cytomegalovirus exposure and HLA in healthy donors. Whole-study results and caveats: The authors listed approximately 160 TCR beta chains as cytomegalovirus-associated.

The TCR originated in a human donor in good health. This chain links TRBV7-2 with TRBJ2-2; a possible D gene is TRBD1 (6 bases). Sequenced material: PBMCs. The CDR3 spells CASSLRSAQGSPGELFF. The CDR3 region has the DNA TGTGCCAGCAGCTTACGGTCTGCCCAGGGGTCACCCGGGGAGCTGTTTTTT.